This T cell receptor beta chain was sequenced during a study of T cells in Graves' hyperthyroidism and ophthalmopathy. Broader study findings: Clonotypes that were expanded in thyroid above 0.001 mostly appeared in blood too.

This clonotype was detected many times. No antigen is known for it. The investigators amplified TCR beta CDR3 regions from RNA transcripts. First-round RT-PCR of the TCR CDR3 relied on the HTBI primer set. TCRdb ran MiXCR on the multiplex PCR reads and lists one entry per CDR3 protein. This repertoire shows a few hundred thousand distinct CDR3 sequences, over 13% found once; its top ten account for 15% to 20%. The V and J ends lost 8 bases and 5 bases, in that order; junction bases with no gene match: 2. This CDR3 is 12 amino acids long. Germline V gives CDR1 MNHNS, CDR2 SASEGT. The sequence was collected from a woman aged 18-29 years with Graves' hyperthyroidism. Sequencing input: blood. The chain uses TRBV6-1 and TRBJ2-5, with 10 nucleotides matching TRBD1. The CDR3: CASPDRGETQYF. CDR3 DNA sequence: TGTGCCAGCCCGGACAGGGGGGAGACCCAGTACTTC.